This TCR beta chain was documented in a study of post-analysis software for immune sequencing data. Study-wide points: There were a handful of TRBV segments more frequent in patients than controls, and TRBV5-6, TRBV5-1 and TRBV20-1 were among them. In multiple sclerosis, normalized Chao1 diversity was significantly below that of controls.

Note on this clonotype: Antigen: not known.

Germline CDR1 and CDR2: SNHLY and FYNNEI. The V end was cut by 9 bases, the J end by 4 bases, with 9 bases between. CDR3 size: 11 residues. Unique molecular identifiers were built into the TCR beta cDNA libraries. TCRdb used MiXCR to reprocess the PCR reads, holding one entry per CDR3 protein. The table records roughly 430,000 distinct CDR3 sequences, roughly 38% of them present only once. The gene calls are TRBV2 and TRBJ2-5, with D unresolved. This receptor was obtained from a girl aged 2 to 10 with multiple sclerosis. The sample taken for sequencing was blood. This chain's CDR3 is CARSKSETQYF. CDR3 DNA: TGTGCCAGATCAAAGTCAGAGACCCAGTACTTC.